Below, one T cell receptor (beta chain) is given with its context. Its target is unknown. CDR1 MNHNS and CDR2 SASEGT come from the germline V gene. This CDR3 has 12 residues. The V end was cut by 3 bases, the J end by 5 bases, with 7 bases between. The sample comes from a study of cytomegalovirus exposure and HLA in healthy donors. Whole-study findings and limits: About 150 TCR beta chains were listed as cytomegalovirus-associated.

Primers included in the PCR were 60 Vbeta and 13 Jbeta primers. Repertoires were generated with immunoSEQ multiplex PCR, while TCRdb's copy carries only in-frame clones and drops some. The sample lists fewer than 300,000 clones, roughly 88% occurring once. The sequencing sample was made of PBMCs. The TCR was taken from a middle-aged man in good health and CMV-seropositive. V gene TRBV6-1 combines with J gene TRBJ1-2, with D maybe TRBD1 (6 bases). CDR3 amino acids: CASSETGYGYTF. In DNA form, the CDR3 reads TGTGCCAGCAGTGAGACAGGTTATGGCTACACCTTC.